A selection of T cell receptor beta chains follows, all from one sample in a study of monozygotic twins with inflammatory bowel disease. TCRdb reanalyzed the 5' RACE reads, giving one entry per CDR3 protein sequence and no DNA. There are about 440,000 distinct CDR3 sequences in the sample, with about 2.4% held by the top ten. The material sequenced was blood. All receptors come from a human donor with ulcerative colitis or Crohn's disease, or a healthy co-twin of an affected twin (not recorded which). Each CDR3 is given with its conserved first and last residue.

TRBV20-1,TRBJ2-5,CSARDTQETQYF
TRBV19,TRBJ1-3,CASSGGTETGNTIYF
TRBV3-1,TRBJ2-4,CASSLHSKNIQYF
TRBV11-2,TRBJ1-2,CASSLDLGGSSGYTF
TRBV6-2/TRBV6-3,TRBJ2-3,CASSSYKGADTQYF
TRBV11-2,TRBJ2-1,CASSLPSGLGPRNNEQFF
TRBV7-9,TRBJ1-5,CASSLSPEGPHQPQHF
TRBV7-2,TRBJ2-5,CASSLAFSFNRETQYF
TRBV29-1,TRBJ1-2,CSVQDHYGYTF
TRBV20-1,TRBJ1-2,CSARDAAGSPANYGYTF
TRBV5-4,TRBJ2-3,CASSFGLAGAGDTQYF
TRBV12-3/TRBV12-4,TRBJ1-1,CASSLALRGETAFF
TRBV7-2,TRBJ2-7,CASSTGDLRYEQYF
TRBV12-5,TRBJ2-1,CASGLGSSGNQQFF
TRBV18,TRBJ1-1,CASSPSRTGLNDFF
TRBV5-6,TRBJ1-4,CASSGGPYDEKLFF
TRBV3-1,TRBJ2-1,CASSQVWAPNGEQFF
TRBV28,TRBJ2-1,CASSLTKGINEQFF
TRBV20-1,TRBJ2-5,CSAIPRGALETQYF
TRBV18,TRBJ1-3,CASSATGPLSGNTIYF
TRBV10-3,TRBJ2-7,CATRNLQGTYEQYF
TRBV6-1,TRBJ1-5,CASKGALGNQPQHF